Below are 29 T cell receptor beta chains sequenced from a single sample in a study of tumor and adjacent non-tumor tissue in lung cancer. A modified ARM-PCR protocol with three rounds of nested PCR amplified TCRbeta. TCRdb reanalysed the multiplex PCR reads using MiXCR and keeps one entry per CDR3 protein. The sample has roughly 49,000 distinct CDR3 sequences; 74% are singletons. RNA was extracted from bulk tissue without any cell sorting. More than 3 cm separated this lung sample from the edge of the tumor. The sample taken for sequencing was distant non-tumor lung tissue. The receptors derive from a woman aged 60-70 years with non-small cell lung cancer.

In the case of this clonotype: An end of the junction does not agree with germline; a read error may underlie this. V gene TRBV4-3 combines with J gene TRBJ2-2, with TRBD2 matching 9 bases. Germline CDR1 reads LGHNA; CDR2 reads YSLEER. There are 18 residues in the CDR3. In nucleotides, the CDR3 is TGCGCCAGCAGCCAAATACCTAGCGGGATAGTTAACGCCGGGGAGCTATTTTTT. Translation: CASSQIPSGIVNAGELFF.

This clonotype has only a few counts. The V and J genes are TRBV7-2 and TRBJ1-5; 8 bases match TRBD1. Trimming took 7 bases from V and 7 from J; bases not matched to a gene: 9. From germline, CDR1 is SGHTA and CDR2 FQGNSA. The CDR3 totals 14 residues. The CDR3 reads CASNTDRGGQPQHF. CDR3 nucleotides: TGTGCCAGCAACACAGACAGGGGAGGCCAGCCCCAGCATTTT.

Note on this clonotype: At one end the junction does not follow the germline gene, possibly because of a read error. The chain carries TRBV20-1 and TRBJ2-1; 8 nucleotides align to TRBD2. The V gene's germline CDR1 is DFQATT and CDR2 SNEGSKA (reference sequence). The CDR3 covers 13 residues. This CDR3 is CSTSSGTSNEQFF. The CDR3 DNA is TGCAGTACTAGTTCCGGGACTAGCAATGAGCAGTTCTTC.

Note on this clonotype: The germline gene is not matched at one end of the junction; a read error may be the cause. The V call is TRBV29-1, the J call TRBJ2-3; the D gene is possibly TRBD2 (6 bases). Germline values: CDR1 SQVTM, CDR2 ANQGSEA. The CDR3 is made up of 15 amino acids. CDR3 sequence reads: CSVPQLASTVDMQYF. In nucleotides, the CDR3 is TGCAGCGTCCCCCAACTAGCATCAACGGTGGATATGCAGTATTTT.

This clonotype is medium-sized within its sample. CDR3 bases: TGTGCCAGCAGCCCGGTAGGGGCGCACACTGAAGCTTTCTTT. This codes for CASSPVGAHTEAFF. V gene TRBV5-5 combines with J gene TRBJ1-1; TRBD1 is a possible D gene (5 bases). The germline V gene has CDR1 SGHKS and CDR2 YYEKEE (reference sequence). Trimming cost V 4 bases and J 3 bases, with 13 bases left between them. This CDR3 region has 14 residues.

With respect to this clonotype: Relative to the germline gene, one junction end is altered; a read error may explain this. The CDR3: CVIMGTSEYEQYF. CDR3 bases: TGTGTCATCATGGGGACTAGCGAGTACGAGCAGTACTTC. The chain combines TRBV10-3 with TRBJ2-7; TRBD2 matches 10 bases. CDR3 length: 13 amino acids. Germline V gene sequence: CDR1 ENHRY, CDR2 SYGVKD.

This clonotype has just a few counts. A read error may explain this, as a much larger clone is one base away. This chain's CDR3 is CASSCGTGNEKLFF. The CDR3 nucleotides are TGTGCCAGCAGCTGTGGTACAGGGAATGAAAAACTGTTTTTT. This sequence joins TRBV7-8 and TRBJ1-4; TRBD1 is a possible D gene (6 bases). Germline-derived CDR1 and CDR2 are SGHVS and FQNEAQ. The CDR3 covers 14 residues. Trimming shortened V by 4 bases and J by 5 bases, and 11 bases separated the two germline ends. The full variable domain, in which reference TRBV7-8 and TRBJ1-4 provide the parts outside the CDR3, is GAGVSQSPRYKVAKRGQDVALRCDPISGHVSLFWYQQALGQGPEFLTYFQNEAQLDKSGLPSDRFFAERPEGSVSTLKIQRTQQEDSAVYLCASSCGTGNEKLFFGSGTQLSVL.

The table lists this clonotype with a count of one. Possible read error: a much larger clone is one base away. This likely comes from a read error, as the CDR3 has no conserved phenylalanine or tryptophan at its end. The chain is built from TRBV11-3 and TRBJ1-1; D possibly corresponds to TRBD1 (6 bases). V was trimmed by 10 bases and J by 5 bases, leaving 20 bases between them. This CDR3 has 14 residues. The germline V gene has CDR1 SGHNT and CDR2 YENEEA. The CDR3 DNA reads as TGTGCCAACGGCTTAGGACAGTCCGCTACTGAAGCTTTCTCT. It specifies CANGLGQSATEAFS.

As concerns this clonotype: Likely a read error: the CDR3 ends without its conserved phenylalanine or tryptophan. The chain carries TRBV4-3 and TRBJ1-1; TRBD1 matches at 11 bases. The CDR3 extends over 15 amino acids. Germline values: CDR1 LGHNA, CDR2 YSLEER. The CDR3 DNA reads TGCGCCGGCAGCTTTTACGGGACAGGGGGTACTGAAGCTTTCTCT. Its protein is CAGSFYGTGGTEAFS.

This clonotype was counted once. A much bigger clone sits one base away, suggesting this may be a read error. V and J are TRBV11-2 and TRBJ1-5; TRBD1 agrees at 9 bases. The CDR3 is 15 amino acids. Germline V lookup: CDR1 SGHAT, CDR2 FQNNGV. The DNA of the CDR3 is TGTGCCAACAGCTTAGGAACAGGGGGCTTGCAGCCCCAGCATTTT. It yields the protein CANSLGTGGLQPQHF.

A note on this clonotype: The conserved final phenylalanine or tryptophan is absent from the CDR3, which likely points to a read error. The V gene is TRBV4-1, the J gene TRBJ1-2; maybe TRBD1 (6 bases). Germline lookup yields CDR1 MGHRA and CDR2 YSYEKL. The CDR3 is made up of 15 amino acids. Here the CDR3 DNA reads TGTGCCAGCAGCCAAGGGGTAGGGGGAAACTATGACTACACCATC. It codes for CASSQGVGGNYDYTI.

This clonotype was seen at least ten times. The rearrangement uses TRBV6-2 or TRBV6-3 and TRBJ2-5, with 11 bases identical to TRBD2. Per germline, CDR1 MNHEY and CDR2 SVGEGT. CDR3 length: 15 residues. V shed 5 bases, J shed 2 bases, and the junction held 4 bases outside the gene matches. CDR3 sequence reads: CASSPGLADQETQYF. DNA of the CDR3: TGTGCCAGCAGTCCGGGACTAGCGGATCAAGAGACCCAGTACTTC.

A note on this clonotype: A read error may produce the germline difference seen at one junction end. The genes are TRBV14 and TRBJ1-1; D not resolved. The germline gives CDR1 SGHDN, CDR2 FVKESK. There are 15 residues in the CDR3. CDR3 DNA sequence: TGTACCAGCAGCCAACTACGTGTGTCTTGCACTGAAGCTTTCTTT. Translating it yields CTSSQLRVSCTEAFF.

For this clonotype: One junction end disagrees with the germline gene, perhaps due to a read error. V gene TRBV5-4 combines with J gene TRBJ2-2; 9 bases are shared with TRBD2. There are 16 residues in the CDR3. CDR1 and CDR2 (germline): SGHNT, YYREEE (reference sequence). The CDR3 DNA is TGTGCCAGCAGCTTTTCCGCGGGAGGGCCGGCCGGGGAACTGTTATTT. Translating gives CASSFSAGGPAGELLF.

Ten or more counts support this clonotype. Given a much more abundant clone one base away, this may be a read error. The chain employs TRBV6-5 and TRBJ1-5, with 7 bases matching TRBD1. The V gene's germline CDR1 is MNHEY and CDR2 SVGAGI. The CDR3 contains 16 residues. Unmatched junction bases numbered 13, after V lost 8 bases and J lost 3 bases. CDR3 residues: CASARQWDSFNQPQHF. The CDR3 coding sequence is TGTGCCAGCGCACGCCAGTGGGACAGCTTCAATCAGCCCCAGCATTTT.

This sequence joins TRBV6-6 and TRBJ2-7, with D hard to call. This CDR3 has 11 amino acids. In germline, CDR1 is MNHNY, CDR2 SVGAGI (reference sequence). V shed 10 bases and J shed 9 bases, with 16 bases lying between them. The CDR3 region has the DNA TGTGCCAACCGAAAAGGGATGGGGCAGTACTTC. Its protein is CANRKGMGQYF.

This clonotype was seen repeatedly, ten times or more. The chain combines TRBV20-1 with TRBJ1-5, with D unclear. Looked up from germline, CDR1 is DFQATT and CDR2 is SNEGSKA (reference sequence). CDR3 length: 17 amino acids. Trimming stripped 0 bases from V and 0 bases from J, with 15 bases between. CDR3 sequence (DNA): TGCAGTGCTAGAGAATCTAGGGCAGGTTCTAGCAATCAGCCCCAGCATTTT. This gives the protein CSARESRAGSSNQPQHF.

With regard to this clonotype: A much larger clonotype is one base distant, so this may be a read error. The V call is TRBV7-9, the J call TRBJ1-3; D is unresolved. Germline CDR1 and CDR2: SEHNR and FQNEAQ (reference sequence). The CDR3 covers 16 residues. Trimming removed 1 base from V and 3 bases from J, with 13 bases in between. Written as DNA, the CDR3 is TGTGCCAGCAGCTTAGGCGGTTTAGAACGTGGAAACACCATATATTTT. The encoded protein is CASSLGGLERGNTIYF.

Details on this clonotype: The CDR3 does not end in the conserved phenylalanine or tryptophan, so this is likely a read error. The chain has TRBV6-2 or TRBV6-3 and TRBJ1-4; no clear D gene. CDR1 is MNHEY, CDR2 SVGEGT, per germline. The CDR3 has 13 residues. The CDR3 is CASSRGYSEKLFL. Written as DNA, the CDR3 is TGTGCTAGCAGCCGGGGTTATAGTGAAAAACTGTTTCTT.

By share, this clonotype ranks as medium-sized. CDR3 loop: CSVEGGRETQYF. CDR3 bases: TGCAGCGTTGAAGGGGGGAGAGAGACCCAGTACTTC. The rearrangement links TRBV29-1 to TRBJ2-5; D may be TRBD1 or TRBD2 (5 bases each). The CDR3 sequence is 12 residues long. V lost 1 base and J 4 bases, leaving 7 bases between the germline ends. CDR1 is SQVTM, CDR2 ANQGSEA, per germline. Filled out from reference TRBV29-1 and TRBJ2-5, the complete variable domain reads SAVISQKPSRDICQRGTSLTIQCQVDSQVTMMFWYRQQPGQSLTLIATANQGSEATYESGFVIDKFPISRPNLTFSTLTVSNMSPEDSSIYLCSVEGGRETQYFGPGTRLLVL.

Of note for this clonotype: Since a much larger clone is just one base distant, this may be a read error. V is TRBV20-1 and J is TRBJ2-7, with TRBD2 matching 8 bases. Germline CDR1 reads DFQATT; CDR2 reads SNEGSKA (reference sequence). This CDR3 is 17 amino acids long. CDR3 residues: CNARDGEASGFSYEQYF. The CDR3 nucleotides read TGCAATGCTAGAGATGGCGAGGCTAGCGGGTTCTCCTACGAGCAGTACTTC.

Remarks on this clonotype: This may arise from a read error, as a much more abundant clone is one base away. This rearrangement joins TRBV7-2 to TRBJ2-4; D might be TRBD1 or TRBD2, each matching 5 bases. The CDR3 consists of 15 residues. The V gene's germline CDR1 is SGHTA and CDR2 FQGNSA. Trimming left V 8 bases short and J 4 bases short, with 18 bases between. The CDR3 loop reads CASCQRDGQKNIQYF. CDR3 DNA: TGTGCCAGCTGTCAACGGGACGGCCAAAAAAACATTCAGTACTTC. Full variable domain (remainder filled in from reference TRBV7-2 and TRBJ2-4): GAGVSQSPSNKVTEKGKDVELRCDPISGHTALYWYRQSLGQGLEFLIYFQGNSAPDKSGLPSDRFSAERTGGSVSTLTIQRTQQEDSAVYLCASCQRDGQKNIQYFGAGTRLSVL.

On this clonotype itself: Its ends do not fully match the called genes, so a read error is possible. This sequence joins TRBV12-3 or TRBV12-4 and TRBJ2-4; D remains unclear. The length of the CDR3 is 15 residues. This chain's CDR3 is CASSLRSDTKNIPYF. The DNA of the CDR3 is TGTGCCAGCAGTTTGCGGAGTGATACCAAAAACATTCCGTACTTC.

V usage is TRBV11-2 and J usage is TRBJ2-4; no reliable D call. Germline assignment: CDR1 SGHAT and CDR2 FQNNGV. The length of the CDR3 is 14 residues. Trimming took 0 bases from V and 2 from J, leaving 5 bases between them. As DNA, the CDR3 is TGTGCCAGCAGCTTAGAAGGGCCCAAAAACATTCAGTACTTC. Residues: CASSLEGPKNIQYF. The full variable domain, its missing parts supplied by reference TRBV11-2 and TRBJ2-4, is EAGVAQSPRYKIIEKRQSVAFWCNPISGHATLYWYQQILGQGPKLLIQFQNNGVVDDSQLPKDRFSAERLKGVDSTLKIQPAKLEDSAVYLCASSLEGPKNIQYFGAGTRLSVL.

The chain joins TRBV29-1 to TRBJ1-1; possible D gene TRBD1, 5 bases. Germline V gives CDR1 SQVTM, CDR2 ANQGSEA. The CDR3 has 14 amino acids. The CDR3 nucleotides are TGCGGCGCTGTAGAAGGGGCGGGGAACACTGAAGCTTTCTTT. Translating gives CGAVEGAGNTEAFF.

About this clonotype itself: One end of the junction varies from germline; a read error may be responsible. The V gene is TRBV5-6, the J gene TRBJ2-5; 8 bases align to TRBD2. Germline lookup yields CDR1 SGHDT and CDR2 YYEEEE. The CDR3 has 14 residues. The CDR3 bases are TGTGCCAGCAGCTTCGATAGCGGGACCGAGACCCAATACTTC. It yields the protein CASSFDSGTETQYF. Using reference TRBV5-6 and TRBJ2-5 for the parts outside the CDR3, the full variable domain is DAGVTQSPTHLIKTRGQQVTLRCSPKSGHDTVSWYQQALGQGPQFIFQYYEEEERQRGNFPDRFSGHQFPNYSSELNVNALLLGDSALYLCASSFDSGTETQYFGPGTRLLVL.

Worth noting for this clonotype: Compared with germline, one end of the junction differs, possibly owing to a read error. This chain links TRBV6-2 or TRBV6-3 with TRBJ2-1, with D perhaps assigned TRBD1 or TRBD2 (5 bases each). The CDR3 spans 13 residues. The germline V gene encodes CDR1 MNHEY and CDR2 SVGEGT. The CDR3 loop is CASSWGSYNELFF. Here the CDR3 DNA reads TGTGCAAGCAGTTGGGGGAGCTACAATGAGCTGTTCTTC.

Remarks on this clonotype: Here the CDR3 omits its conserved ending phenylalanine or tryptophan, so a read error is the likely source. The chain recombines TRBV5-1 with TRBJ2-7; 11 bases line up with TRBD1. The CDR3 has 14 residues. CDR1 SGHRS and CDR2 YFSETQ come from the germline V gene. CDR3 DNA: TGCGCAAGCAGCTTGGACAGGGGGCCCTACGAGCAGTACTCC. Its protein is CASSLDRGPYEQYS.

With regard to this clonotype: This likely comes from a read error, as the CDR3 has no conserved phenylalanine or tryptophan at its end. The genes are TRBV13 and TRBJ1-5; D may be TRBD1 (6 bases). This CDR3 region has 14 residues. The germline V gene has CDR1 PRHDT and CDR2 FYEKMQ (reference sequence). Written as DNA, the CDR3 is TGTGCCTGCAGCTTAGGGACATCTAATCAGCCCCAGCATTCT. Protein product: CACSLGTSNQPQHS.